This T cell receptor beta chain was sequenced in a study of early T cells in non-severe SARS-CoV-2 infection. This clonotype was seen only a few times. TCRdb re-called the 5' RACE reads with MiXCR, one entry per CDR3 protein. The table records roughly 48,000 distinct CDR3 sequences, roughly 8% of them present only once. V shed 3 bases and J shed 6 bases, with 15 bases lying between them. The CDR3 sequence is 15 residues long. The rearrangement joins TRBV12-3 or TRBV12-4 to TRBJ1-5; no clear D. Sequencing was done on a sample of whole blood. This receptor was identified in an adult who was a healthcare worker with PCR-confirmed SARS-CoV-2 infection or an uninfected control (not recorded which). The CDR3 DNA is TGTGCCAGCAGTTTTAATAGGCACCGGGGTCAGCCCCAGCATTTT. Protein: CASSFNRHRGQPQHF.